This T cell receptor beta chain was identified during a study of Ad26.COV2.S vaccination and SARS-CoV-2 variants. Described treatment: around 19 received Ad26.COV2.S at low or high dose, single or two shots; a few received placebo; per-sample allocation not given. On day 63 after the first injection, vaccine and placebo recipients gave samples. The CDR3 spans 13 residues. V lost 4 bases and J lost 4, with 8 bases in between. Generated by immunoSEQ multiplex PCR, the TCRdb table keeps only in-frame clones and is missing some. The repertoire holds hundreds of thousands of clones, with 70% to 90% as singletons. This clone was counted between two and nine times.

The sample in question was peripheral blood, obtained in a trial of Ad26.COV2.S vaccine versus placebo. V and J are TRBV12-3 or TRBV12-4 and TRBJ1-5, with D tentatively TRBD1 (5 bases). The clonotype originates from a person between 18 and 60 years old who received the Ad26.COV2.S COVID-19 vaccine or a placebo. The CDR3 protein is CASSWDGNQPQHF. CDR3 coding DNA: TGTGCCAGCAGTTGGGACGGTAATCAGCCCCAGCATTTT.